This note documents a single T cell receptor (beta chain) sequence. The antigen is unknown. One end of the junction varies from germline; a read error may be responsible. Other DNA variants within this sample encode the same CDR3. This specimen comes from a study of blood T cell dynamics during melanoma immunotherapy. Study-wide context: Standard first-line treatment here was pembrolizumab or nivolumab plus ipilimumab in metastatic melanoma.

Documented time point: pre-treatment baseline. Patients had no prior systemic cancer treatment, immunosuppressants or other active cancers. This CDR3 region has 11 residues. Germline assignment: CDR1 DFQATT and CDR2 SNEGSKA (reference sequence). Generated by immunoSEQ multiplex PCR, the TCRdb table keeps only in-frame clones and is missing some. The sample has several thousand clones, about 80% seen once. Findings and limits, study-wide: PBMC repertoires of eventual disease-control patients split at W3 into clonality or diversity gains.

Material: blood, obtained from a patient treated with checkpoint blockade. V gene TRBV20-1 combines with J gene TRBJ2-7, with 8 positions matching TRBD2. This clonotype was obtained from a human donor with melanoma. CDR3 sequence: CSAEKAGATHF. The CDR3 coding sequence is TGCAGTGCTGAAAAAGCGGGAGCAACGCACTTC.